This T cell receptor (beta chain) was documented in a study of blood T cell repertoires in COVID-19. Study-level information: COVID-19 samples, acute and convalescent, were from the United States, Italy and Spain. Sources were T cells, B-cell-depleted T cells, or PBMCs; the material itself was cDNA or gDNA.

Original data processing: Estimation of nucleated cell counts was performed using reference gene primer amplification. Repertoires were generated with immunoSEQ multiplex PCR, while TCRdb's copy carries only in-frame clones and drops some. Clone size and the V and J calls come from that table; the DNA yielded D and trimming. Found here are roughly 190,000 clones, roughly 90% of them singletons; the top ten hold approximately 5.6%. V was pared by 4 bases and J by 3 bases, with 11 bases between. Germline loops: CDR1 SGHAT, CDR2 FQNNGV. The CDR3 runs to 14 residues. This chain links TRBV11-2 with TRBJ2-3, with D uncertain. Sequencing input: peripheral blood. The receptor comes from a woman aged 40 to 55 who had recovered from COVID-19. The CDR3 region has the DNA TGTGCCAGCAGCTCCCCAGAAACGACAGATACGCAGTATTTT. Its protein is CASSSPETTDTQYF. Full variable domain (missing parts from reference TRBV11-2 and TRBJ2-3): EAGVAQSPRYKIIEKRQSVAFWCNPISGHATLYWYQQILGQGPKLLIQFQNNGVVDDSQLPKDRFSAERLKGVDSTLKIQPAKLEDSAVYLCASSSPETTDTQYFGPGTRLTVL.